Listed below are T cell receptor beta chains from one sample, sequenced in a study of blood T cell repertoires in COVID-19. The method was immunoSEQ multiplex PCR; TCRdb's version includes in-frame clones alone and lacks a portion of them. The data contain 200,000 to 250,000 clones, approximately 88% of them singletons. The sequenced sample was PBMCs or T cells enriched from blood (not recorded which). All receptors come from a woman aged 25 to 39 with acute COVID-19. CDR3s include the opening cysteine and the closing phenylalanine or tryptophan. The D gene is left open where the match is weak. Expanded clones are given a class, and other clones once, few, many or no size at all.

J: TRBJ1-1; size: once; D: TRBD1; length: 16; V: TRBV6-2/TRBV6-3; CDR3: CASSPDWGQGNTEAFF; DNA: TGTGCCAGCAGCCCAGACTGGGGACAGGGGAACACTGAAGCTTTCTTT
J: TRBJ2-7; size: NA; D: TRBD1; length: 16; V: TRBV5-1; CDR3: CASSDPTDRAGYEQYF; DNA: TGCGCCAGCAGCGATCCCACCGACAGGGCCGGATACGAGCAGTACTTC
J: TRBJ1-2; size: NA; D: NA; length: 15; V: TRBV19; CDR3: CASSMLRGVGGGYTF; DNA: TGTGCCAGTAGTATGCTACGGGGAGTTGGCGGTGGCTACACCTTC
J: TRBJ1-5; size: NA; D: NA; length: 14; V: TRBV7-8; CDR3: CASSITDGDQPQHF; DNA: TGTGCCAGCAGCATCACCGACGGGGATCAGCCCCAGCATTTT
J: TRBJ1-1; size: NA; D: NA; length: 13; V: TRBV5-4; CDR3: CASSLQGNTEAFF; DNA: TGTGCCAGCAGCCTACAGGGGAACACTGAAGCTTTCTTT
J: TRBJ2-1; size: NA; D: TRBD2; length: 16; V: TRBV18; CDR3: CASSPRVAGRYNEQFF; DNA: TGTGCCAGCTCCCCAAGGGTAGCGGGGAGGTACAATGAGCAGTTCTTC
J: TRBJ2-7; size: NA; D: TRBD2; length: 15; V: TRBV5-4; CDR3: CASSSLAGGPREQYF; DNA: TGTGCCAGCAGCTCACTAGCGGGGGGGCCGAGGGAGCAGTACTTC
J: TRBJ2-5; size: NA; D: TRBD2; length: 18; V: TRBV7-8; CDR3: CASSLTTGTSGGAETQYF; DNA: TGTGCCAGCAGCTTAACAACAGGGACTAGCGGGGGGGCGGAGACCCAGTACTTC
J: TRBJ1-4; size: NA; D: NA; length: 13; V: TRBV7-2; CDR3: CASSPDIPGKVFF; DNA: TGTGCCAGCAGCCCGGACATCCCAGGAAAGGTGTTTTTT
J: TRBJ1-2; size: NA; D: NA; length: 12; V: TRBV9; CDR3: CASSDGYYGYTF; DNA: TGTGCCAGCAGCGACGGTTACTATGGCTACACCTTC
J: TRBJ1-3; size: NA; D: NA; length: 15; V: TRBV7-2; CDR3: CASSLVPGSGNTIYF; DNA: TGTGCCAGCAGCTTAGTTCCAGGTTCGGGAAACACCATATATTTT
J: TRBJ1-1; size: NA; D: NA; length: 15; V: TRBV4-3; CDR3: CASSQGTVANTEAFF; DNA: TGCGCCAGCAGCCAAGGCACGGTCGCGAACACTGAAGCTTTCTTT
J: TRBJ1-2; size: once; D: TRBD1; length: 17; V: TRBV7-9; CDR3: CASSPRQGGLGVYGYTF; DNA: TGTGCCAGCAGCCCAAGACAGGGGGGGCTGGGTGTATATGGCTACACCTTC
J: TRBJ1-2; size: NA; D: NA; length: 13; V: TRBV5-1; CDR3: CASGVSLGGRYTF; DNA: TGCGCCAGCGGGGTCTCCTTGGGGGGGCGCTACACCTTC
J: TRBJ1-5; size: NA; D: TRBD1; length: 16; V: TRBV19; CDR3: CASSLLTGGDNQPQHF; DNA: TGTGCCAGTAGTCTCCTGACAGGGGGGGACAATCAGCCCCAGCATTTT
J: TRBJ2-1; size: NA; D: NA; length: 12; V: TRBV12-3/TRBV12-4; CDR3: CASRGQFNEQFF; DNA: TGTGCCAGCCGAGGACAATTCAATGAGCAGTTCTTC
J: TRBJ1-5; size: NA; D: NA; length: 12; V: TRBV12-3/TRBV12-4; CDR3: CASSLSDQPQHF; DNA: TGTGCCAGCAGTTTAAGCGATCAGCCCCAGCATTTT
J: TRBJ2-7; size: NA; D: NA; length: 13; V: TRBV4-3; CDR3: CASSQDTSDEQYF; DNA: TGCGCCAGCAGCCAAGATACCTCGGACGAGCAGTACTTC
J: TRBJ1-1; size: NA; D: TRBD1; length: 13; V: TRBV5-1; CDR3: CASRRQGNTEAFF; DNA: TGCGCCAGCCGGCGACAGGGGAACACTGAAGCTTTCTTT
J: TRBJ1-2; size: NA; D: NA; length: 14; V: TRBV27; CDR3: CASSDYTDPYGYTF; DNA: TGTGCCAGCAGCGACTACACGGACCCCTATGGCTACACCTTC
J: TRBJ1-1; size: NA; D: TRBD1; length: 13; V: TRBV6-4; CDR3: CASSGDRGTEAFF; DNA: TGTGCCAGCAGTGGGGACAGGGGCACTGAAGCTTTCTTT
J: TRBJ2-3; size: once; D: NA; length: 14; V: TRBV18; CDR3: CASSPAQGLDTQYF; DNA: TGTGCCAGCTCACCAGCGCAGGGTTTGGATACGCAGTATTTT
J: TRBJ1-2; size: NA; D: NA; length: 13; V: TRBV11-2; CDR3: CASSLAGGYGYTF; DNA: TGTGCCAGCAGCTTAGCGGGTGGGTATGGCTACACCTTC
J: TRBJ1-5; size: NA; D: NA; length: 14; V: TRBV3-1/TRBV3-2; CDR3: CASSPRHYDQPQHF; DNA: TGTGCCAGCAGCCCGCGCCACTACGATCAGCCCCAGCATTTT
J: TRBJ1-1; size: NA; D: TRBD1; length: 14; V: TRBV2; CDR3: CASRDRWGNTEAFF; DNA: TGTGCCAGCAGGGACAGGTGGGGTAACACTGAAGCTTTCTTT
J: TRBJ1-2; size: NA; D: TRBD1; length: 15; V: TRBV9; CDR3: CASSIRDSPNYGYTF; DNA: TGTGCCAGCAGCATCCGGGACAGTCCTAACTATGGCTACACCTTC
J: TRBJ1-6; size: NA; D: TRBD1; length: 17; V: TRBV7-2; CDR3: CASSFRAGGWDNSPLHF; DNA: TGTGCCAGCAGCTTTAGGGCAGGGGGCTGGGATAATTCACCCCTCCACTTT
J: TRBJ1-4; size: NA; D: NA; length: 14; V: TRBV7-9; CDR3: CASSRGGTNEKLFF; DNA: TGTGCCAGCAGCCGCGGGGGAACTAATGAAAAACTGTTTTTT
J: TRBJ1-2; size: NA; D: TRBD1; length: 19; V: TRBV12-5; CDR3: CASGLVTGTGTGWLSGYTF; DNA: TGTGCTAGTGGTTTGGTCACCGGGACAGGGACGGGTTGGCTATCTGGCTACACCTTC
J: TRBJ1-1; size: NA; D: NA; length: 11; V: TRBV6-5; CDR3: CATYGRAEAFF; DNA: TGTGCCACCTACGGTCGGGCTGAAGCTTTCTTT
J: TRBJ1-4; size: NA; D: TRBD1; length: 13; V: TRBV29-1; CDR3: CSVVRTGDEKLFF; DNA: TGCAGCGTGGTCCGGACAGGGGATGAAAAACTGTTTTTT
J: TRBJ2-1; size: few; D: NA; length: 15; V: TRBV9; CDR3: CASSVLASPWDEQFF; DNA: TGTGCCAGCAGCGTATTAGCCTCGCCTTGGGATGAGCAGTTCTTC
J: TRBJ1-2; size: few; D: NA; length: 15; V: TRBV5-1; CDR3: CASSSDGSGARGYTF; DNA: TGCGCCAGCAGCTCGGATGGTTCTGGAGCGCGGGGCTACACCTTC
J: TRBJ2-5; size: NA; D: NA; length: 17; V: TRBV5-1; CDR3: CASSFVGGQKSQETQYF; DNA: TGCGCCAGCAGCTTTGTGGGGGGACAGAAGAGCCAAGAGACCCAGTACTTC
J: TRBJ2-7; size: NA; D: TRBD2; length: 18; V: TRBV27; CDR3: CASSLRVGSGGLAYEQYF; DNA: TGTGCCAGCAGTTTAAGAGTCGGTAGCGGGGGGCTCGCCTACGAGCAGTACTTC
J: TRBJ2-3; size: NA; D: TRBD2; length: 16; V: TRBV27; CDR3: CASSFLTSGGPDTQYF; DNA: TGTGCCAGCAGTTTCCTAACTAGCGGGGGACCAGATACGCAGTATTTT
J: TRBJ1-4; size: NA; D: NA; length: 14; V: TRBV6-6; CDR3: CASSYSTANEKLFF; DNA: TGTGCCAGCAGTTACTCGACTGCTAATGAAAAACTGTTTTTT
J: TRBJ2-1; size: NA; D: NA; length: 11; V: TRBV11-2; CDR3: CASSFAGEQFF; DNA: TGTGCCAGCAGCTTTGCAGGTGAGCAGTTCTTC
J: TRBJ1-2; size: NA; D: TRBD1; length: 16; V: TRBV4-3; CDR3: CASSLNHRDRSGGYTF; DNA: TGCGCCAGCAGCCTTAACCATAGGGACAGGAGTGGTGGCTACACCTTC
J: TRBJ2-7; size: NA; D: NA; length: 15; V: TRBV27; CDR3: CASSHYTTSPYEQYF; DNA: TGTGCCAGCAGTCACTACACAACCTCCCCCTACGAGCAGTACTTC
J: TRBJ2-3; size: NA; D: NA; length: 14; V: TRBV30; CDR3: CAWSVGQGPDTQYF; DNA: TGTGCCTGGAGTGTGGGTCAGGGGCCAGATACGCAGTATTTT
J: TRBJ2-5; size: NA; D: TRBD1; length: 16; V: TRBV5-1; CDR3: CASSYSGTGPQETQYF; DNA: TGCGCCAGCAGCTATTCCGGGACAGGGCCTCAAGAGACCCAGTACTTC
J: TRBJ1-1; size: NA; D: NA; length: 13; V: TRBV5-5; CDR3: CASSLPGNTEAFF; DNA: TGTGCCAGCAGCTTGCCAGGGAACACTGAAGCTTTCTTT
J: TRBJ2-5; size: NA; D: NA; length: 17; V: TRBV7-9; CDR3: CASSRPGRGERQETQYF; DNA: TGTGCCAGCAGCCGGCCGGGGCGGGGTGAAAGACAAGAGACCCAGTACTTC
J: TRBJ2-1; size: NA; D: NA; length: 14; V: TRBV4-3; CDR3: CASSQDTPSAGQFF; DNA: TGCGCCAGCAGCCAAGATACGCCCTCTGCGGGGCAGTTCTTC
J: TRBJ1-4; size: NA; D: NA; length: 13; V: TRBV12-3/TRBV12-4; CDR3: CASSPRQAEKLFF; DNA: TGTGCCAGCAGTCCCCGACAGGCTGAAAAACTGTTTTTT
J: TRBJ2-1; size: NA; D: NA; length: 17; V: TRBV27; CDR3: CASSFTGWSGSYNEQFF; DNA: TGTGCCAGCAGTTTCACAGGGTGGTCGGGCTCCTACAATGAGCAGTTCTTC
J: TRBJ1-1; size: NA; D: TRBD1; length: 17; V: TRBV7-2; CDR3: CASSSDRGGWMNTEAFF; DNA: TGTGCCAGCAGCTCAGACAGGGGTGGTTGGATGAACACTGAAGCTTTCTTT
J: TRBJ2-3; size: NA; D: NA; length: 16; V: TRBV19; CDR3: CASRYGGQGFTDTQYF; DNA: TGTGCCAGTAGATACGGGGGGCAGGGATTCACAGATACGCAGTATTTT
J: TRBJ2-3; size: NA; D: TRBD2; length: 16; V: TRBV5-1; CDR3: CASSQGTSGATDTQYF; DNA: TGCGCCAGCAGCCAGGGGACTAGCGGGGCCACAGATACGCAGTATTTT
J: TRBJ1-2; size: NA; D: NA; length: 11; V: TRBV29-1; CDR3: CSVVLGYGYTF; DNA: TGCAGCGTGGTACTTGGCTATGGCTACACCTTC
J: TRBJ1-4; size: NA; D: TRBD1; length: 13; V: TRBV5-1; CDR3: CASSQDRVEKLFF; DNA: TGCGCCAGCAGCCAAGACAGGGTTGAAAAACTGTTTTTT
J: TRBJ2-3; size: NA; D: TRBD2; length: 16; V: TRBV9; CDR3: CASSRPSGRGPDTQYF; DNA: TGTGCCAGCAGCCGCCCCAGCGGGAGAGGCCCAGATACGCAGTATTTT
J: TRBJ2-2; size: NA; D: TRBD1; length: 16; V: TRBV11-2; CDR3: CASSLGDRGVPGELFF; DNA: TGTGCCAGCAGCTTGGGGGACAGGGGAGTTCCCGGGGAGCTGTTTTTT
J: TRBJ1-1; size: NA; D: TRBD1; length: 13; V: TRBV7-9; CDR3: CASSRQGQGGAFF; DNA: TGTGCCAGCAGCCGACAGGGCCAAGGGGGAGCTTTCTTT
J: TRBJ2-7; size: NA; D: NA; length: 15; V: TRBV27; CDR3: CASSFSGSKTYEQYF; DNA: TGTGCCAGCAGTTTTTCAGGGTCGAAAACCTACGAGCAGTACTTC
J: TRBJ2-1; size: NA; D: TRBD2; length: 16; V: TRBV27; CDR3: CASSFQTSGGVNEQFF; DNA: TGTGCCAGCAGTTTCCAGACTAGCGGGGGGGTCAATGAGCAGTTCTTC
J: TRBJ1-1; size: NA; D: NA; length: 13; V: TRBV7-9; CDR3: CASSRTEIPEAFF; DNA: TGTGCCAGCAGCCGGACAGAGATCCCTGAAGCTTTCTTT
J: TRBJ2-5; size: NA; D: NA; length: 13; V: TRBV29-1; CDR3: CSVRRVLGETQYF; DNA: TGCAGCGTTCGGAGGGTTTTGGGAGAGACCCAGTACTTC
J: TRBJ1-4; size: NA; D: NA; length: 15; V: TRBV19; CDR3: CASSTPPTGREKLFF; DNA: TGTGCCAGTAGTACGCCGCCGACTGGGAGAGAAAAACTGTTTTTT